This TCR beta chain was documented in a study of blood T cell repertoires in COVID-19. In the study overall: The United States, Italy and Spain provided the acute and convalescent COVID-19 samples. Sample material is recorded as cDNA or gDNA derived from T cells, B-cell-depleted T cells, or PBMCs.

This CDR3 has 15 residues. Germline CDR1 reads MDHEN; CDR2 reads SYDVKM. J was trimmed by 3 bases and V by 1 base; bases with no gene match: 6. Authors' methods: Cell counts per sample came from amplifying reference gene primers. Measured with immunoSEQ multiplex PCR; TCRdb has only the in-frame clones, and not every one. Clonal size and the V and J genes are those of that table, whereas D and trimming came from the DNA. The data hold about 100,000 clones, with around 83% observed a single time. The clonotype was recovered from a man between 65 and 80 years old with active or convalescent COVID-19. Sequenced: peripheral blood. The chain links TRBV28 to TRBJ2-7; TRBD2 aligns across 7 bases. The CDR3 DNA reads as TGTGCCAGCAGTTTATACCCTGGACTAGGCTACGAGCAGTACTTC. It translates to CASSLYPGLGYEQYF.